This T cell receptor beta chain was identified during a study of HIV-infected patients and healthy controls. The repertoire came from unfractionated whole blood and reflected all unsorted peripheral T cells. Between the trimmed V and J ends, which lost 4 bases and 2 bases, there was a span of 9 bases. Germline assignment: CDR1 SGHNT and CDR2 YYREEE (reference sequence). CDR3 length: 13 amino acids. cDNA was made from about 500 ng RNA using alpha and beta constant primers. Separate chain-specific third strand synthesis with multiplexing indices produced the alpha and beta libraries. TCRdb re-called the 5' RACE reads with MiXCR, one entry per CDR3 protein. This sample has about 12,000 distinct CDR3 sequences, with approximately 5% found just once. There are many counts of this clonotype.

The chain uses TRBV5-4 and TRBJ2-5; D might be TRBD2 (6 bases). The source material was blood. The sequence derives from an adult in good health. The CDR3 sequence: CASSPGTQETQYF. As DNA, the CDR3 is TGTGCCAGCAGCCCGGGGACTCAAGAGACCCAGTACTTC.